The 21 T cell receptor beta chains listed next were all sequenced from one sample in a study of a mutant IDH1 vaccine in newly diagnosed glioma. Time point reported: baseline, week 1 (first vaccination visit). Treatment: pre-vaccination baseline after standard-of-care therapy. Assay used: immunoSEQ multiplex PCR; TCRdb lists only in-frame clones, some missing. The profile covers tens of thousands of clones, with 80% to 90% appearing a single time and approximately 7.4% taken by the ten largest. This material consisted of PBMCs, taken from a glioma patient treated with radiotherapy, temozolomide or both. Source of these receptors: a woman aged 45-60 years with glioma.

The gene calls are TRBV2 and TRBJ1-1; 9 bases are shared with TRBD1. Per germline, CDR1 SNHLY and CDR2 FYNNEI. The V segment lost 8 bases and the J segment 0 bases; nucleotides outside the gene matches: 7. There are 15 residues in the CDR3. The CDR3 DNA reads as TGTGCCAGCCTCCGAGACAGGGGGATGAACACTGAAGCTTTCTTT. Encoded protein: CASLRDRGMNTEAFF.

This chain joins TRBV4-3 and TRBJ1-1, with D uncertain. Germline CDR1 is LGHNA and CDR2 is YSLEER. The V gene lost 3 bases and the J gene lost 5 bases, with 19 bases spanning the gap. The CDR3 is 16 amino acids. CDR3 loop: CASSHGAVGGRTEAFF. The CDR3, as DNA: TGCGCCAGCAGCCACGGCGCGGTAGGCGGGAGGACTGAAGCTTTCTTT.

This chain connects TRBV6-5 to TRBJ2-7; D unresolved. CDR3 length: 11 residues. The ends were cut back, 0 bases at V and 6 bases at J, with 3 bases in the middle. CDR1 and CDR2 from the germline V gene are MNHEY and SVGAGI. The CDR3 coding sequence is TGTGCCAGCAGTTACTCGAGCGAGCAGTACTTC. It specifies CASSYSSEQYF.

The chain has TRBV2 and TRBJ2-3; 11 bases align to TRBD1. V dropped 7 bases and J dropped 7; count of bases not matched to a gene: 4. CDR1 and CDR2 from the germline V gene are SNHLY and FYNNEI. This CDR3 comprises 13 residues. CDR3 coding DNA: TGTGCCAGCATGGGACAGGGGGAAAATACGCAGTATTTT. Translation gives CASMGQGENTQYF.

This chain links TRBV6-5 with TRBJ1-3, with D unclear. This CDR3 has 14 amino acids. V lost 0 bases to trimming and J lost 7 bases, with 10 bases between them. In germline, CDR1 is MNHEY, CDR2 SVGAGI. The CDR3 nucleotides read TGTGCCAGCAGTTACTCGCCGGGGAGGAACACCATATATTTT. Translated: CASSYSPGRNTIYF.

As to this clone: One end of the junction does not line up with germline, which may come from a read error. The chain joins TRBV6-6 to TRBJ1-1; D not certain. From germline, CDR1 is MNHNY and CDR2 SVGAGI (reference sequence). The length of the CDR3 is 13 residues. CDR3 loop: CASSYSRVAEVFF. CDR3 sequence (DNA): TGTGCCAGCAGTTACTCGAGGGTAGCTGAAGTTTTCTTT.

The rearrangement links TRBV5-6 to TRBJ2-4; 9 bases fit TRBD1. This CDR3 contains 14 residues. The V gene end was trimmed by 5 bases and the J gene end by 7 bases; junction bases not matched to a gene: 7. Germline lookup yields CDR1 SGHDT and CDR2 YYEEEE. CDR3 DNA: TGTGCCAGCAGTTCGGGACAGGGATTGAACATTCAGTACTTC. Encoded protein: CASSSGQGLNIQYF.

The J gene is TRBJ1-1, the V gene TRBV2; 9 nucleotides match TRBD1. V shed 6 bases, J shed 5 bases, and the junction held 7 bases outside the gene matches. The germline gives CDR1 SNHLY, CDR2 FYNNEI. This CDR3 region has 14 residues. The CDR3, as DNA: TGTGCCAGCAGGGGGACAGGGAGGGAAACTGAAGCTTTCTTT. Residues: CASRGTGRETEAFF.

Only one count was recorded for this clone. The chain is built from TRBV5-1 and TRBJ1-3; the D gene is possibly TRBD1 (6 bases). The CDR3 length is 17 residues. The germline CDR1 and CDR2 sequences are SGHRS and YFSETQ. The ends were cut back, 4 bases at V and 4 bases at J, with 21 bases in the middle. The CDR3 DNA sequence: TGCGCCAGCAGCCCTGGGTTGTCGGGGGGCATCGGAAACACCATATATTTT. It is translated as CASSPGLSGGIGNTIYF.

The chain employs TRBV11-2 and TRBJ2-4; D is possibly TRBD1 (6 bases). The germline CDR1 and CDR2 sequences are SGHAT and FQNNGV. This CDR3 contains 13 residues. V lost 0 bases and J 7 bases, leaving 7 bases between the germline ends. CDR3 region: CASSLEGANIQYF. CDR3 DNA sequence: TGTGCCAGCAGCTTAGAGGGGGCGAACATTCAGTACTTC.

The chain recombines TRBV30 with TRBJ1-6, with D possibly being TRBD1 (5 bases). The CDR3 runs 16 residues. With 3 bases removed from V and 0 bases from J, the gap between germline ends came to 12 bases. Germline V gives CDR1 GTSNPN, CDR2 SVGIG (reference sequence). DNA for the CDR3: TGTGCCTGGAGAGAGGAGGGACGCTCCTATAATTCACCCCTCCACTTT. Its translation: CAWREEGRSYNSPLHF.

This chain connects TRBV6-5 to TRBJ1-5; D gene unclear. CDR1 and CDR2 (germline): MNHEY, SVGAGI. CDR3 length: 13 residues. V lost 6 bases, J lost 11 bases, and 17 bases lay in between. The DNA for the CDR3 is TGTGCCAGCAGCCAGAATGGATTGGAGTCCCAGCATTTT. It encodes CASSQNGLESQHF.

This chain links TRBV6-5 with TRBJ2-7; D may match TRBD1 or TRBD2 (5 bases each). The CDR3 is 13 amino acids. The germline gives CDR1 MNHEY, CDR2 SVGAGI. V lost 5 bases and J 4 bases, leaving 12 bases between the germline ends. The CDR3 DNA reads as TGTGCCAGCAGTGACCTGAGGGGATACGAGCAGTACTTC. Amino acids: CASSDLRGYEQYF.

The V gene is TRBV6-5, the J gene TRBJ1-4; 9 bases align to TRBD1. The junction had 7 bases not matched to a gene; V was cut back by 6 bases and J by 8 bases. Germline V gene data show CDR1 as MNHEY and CDR2 as SVGAGI. This CDR3 region has 14 residues. The CDR3 DNA sequence: TGTGCCAGCAGATCGTGGGACAGGGACGAAAAACTGTTTTTT. This encodes CASRSWDRDEKLFF.

Turning to this clone: Within the sample, other DNA sequences also encode this same CDR3. The CDR3 spells CASSIGQGNQPQHF. CDR3 bases: TGTGCCAGTAGTATAGGGCAGGGCAATCAGCCCCAGCATTTT. This chain joins TRBV19 and TRBJ1-5; D is unresolved. Germline CDR1 reads LNHDA; CDR2 reads SQIVND (reference sequence). Trimming shortened V by 1 base and J by 2 bases, and 6 bases separated the two germline ends. This CDR3 has 14 amino acids.

The V and J genes are TRBV13 and TRBJ2-2; D unresolved. Germline CDR1 and CDR2: PRHDT and FYEKMQ (reference sequence). CDR3 size: 13 residues. V was trimmed by 5 bases and J by 4 bases, leaving 8 bases between them. This chain's CDR3 is CASSLRSTGELFF. CDR3 coding DNA: TGTGCCAGCAGCCTCCGCAGCACCGGGGAGCTGTTTTTT.

The chain couples TRBV6-1 to TRBJ2-7, with TRBD1 as a possible D gene (5 bases). CDR3 length equals 13 residues. Trimming pared 6 bases from V and 3 bases from J, leaving 12 bases between. In germline, CDR1 is MNHNS, CDR2 SASEGT. The CDR3: CASSPGLFYEQYF. CDR3 nucleotide sequence: TGTGCCAGCAGCCCAGGGCTCTTCTACGAGCAGTACTTC.

This clone was recorded once. This sequence joins TRBV27 and TRBJ2-5; D unresolved. Trimming took off 2 bases at V and 2 bases at J, with 9 bases between the two ends. Germline lookup yields CDR1 MNHEY and CDR2 SMNVEV (reference sequence). This CDR3 has 14 amino acids. CDR3 bases: TGTGCCAGCAGTTTACGCGGTCTGCAAGAGACCCAGTACTTC. The encoded protein is CASSLRGLQETQYF.

This sequence joins TRBV5-1 and TRBJ1-3; D possibly corresponds to TRBD1 (5 bases). The CDR3 is 15 amino acids. The germline CDR1 and CDR2 sequences are SGHRS and YFSETQ. The V end lost 0 bases, the J end lost 3 bases, and 10 bases lay between the germline ends. CDR3 coding DNA: TGCGCCAGCAGCTTGGATAGGGGACTTGGAAACACCATATATTTT. Protein product: CASSLDRGLGNTIYF.

V and J are TRBV7-9 and TRBJ1-1; no reliable D call. Germline CDR1 reads SEHNR; CDR2 reads FQNEAQ (reference sequence). V lost 2 bases and J lost 4, with 5 bases in between. The CDR3 loop spans 12 amino acids. The CDR3 is CASSLTGTEAFF. The CDR3 bases are TGTGCCAGCAGCTTAACTGGCACTGAAGCTTTCTTT. The whole variable domain, filled in from reference TRBV7-9 and TRBJ1-1, reads DTGVSQNPRHKITKRGQNVTFRCDPISEHNRLYWYRQTLGQGPEFLTYFQNEAQLEKSRLLSDRFSAERPKGSFSTLEIQRTEQGDSAMYLCASSLTGTEAFFGQGTRLTVV.

The chain combines TRBV6-1 with TRBJ1-2; 7 bases are a match to TRBD1. Per the germline V gene, CDR1 is MNHNS and CDR2 is SASEGT. The CDR3 spans 14 residues. V lost 3 bases and J lost 5; bases outside the gene matches: 6. The CDR3 DNA sequence: TGTGCCAGCAGTGATGCAGGGGGGGAATATGGCTACACCTTC. Residues: CASSDAGGEYGYTF.